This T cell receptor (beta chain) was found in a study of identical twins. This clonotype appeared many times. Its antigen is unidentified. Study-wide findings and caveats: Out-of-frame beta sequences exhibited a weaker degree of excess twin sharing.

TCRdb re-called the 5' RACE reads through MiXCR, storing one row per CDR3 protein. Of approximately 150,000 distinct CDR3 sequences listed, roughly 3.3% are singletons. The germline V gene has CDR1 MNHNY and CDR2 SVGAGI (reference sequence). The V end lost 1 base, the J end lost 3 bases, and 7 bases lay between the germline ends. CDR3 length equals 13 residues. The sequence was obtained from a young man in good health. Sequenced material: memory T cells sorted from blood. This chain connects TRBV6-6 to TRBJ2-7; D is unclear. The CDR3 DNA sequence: TGTGCCAGCAGTTACTTAGGGCTCTACGAGCAGTACTTC. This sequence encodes CASSYLGLYEQYF.